These 3 T cell receptor beta chains originate from one sample sequenced in a study of cytomegalovirus exposure and HLA in healthy donors. In the PCR, 60 Vbeta and 13 Jbeta primers were used. Measured with immunoSEQ multiplex PCR; TCRdb has only the in-frame clones, and not every one. The sample yields 200,000 or so clones, about 81% seen once. Sequencing was done on a sample of PBMCs. The source of these receptors is a middle-aged woman in good health and CMV-seronegative.

The chain joins TRBV28 to TRBJ2-7; TRBD1 matches at 7 bases. Germline CDR1 is MDHEN and CDR2 is SYDVKM. Trimming took 8 bases from V and 7 from J; bases not matched to a gene: 14. The CDR3 sequence is 14 residues long. The CDR3 region is CASALTGTLWEQYF. The DNA of the CDR3 is TGTGCCAGCGCTCTGACAGGGACCCTTTGGGAGCAGTACTTC.

The rearrangement links TRBV6-1 to TRBJ1-1, with 10 bases fitting TRBD1. Unmatched junction bases numbered 14, after V lost 4 bases and J lost 0 bases. This CDR3 comprises 19 residues. From germline, CDR1 is MNHNS and CDR2 SASEGT. CDR3 sequence: CASSVPRGTGVAMNTEAFF. The CDR3 coding sequence is TGTGCCAGCAGTGTACCGAGAGGGACAGGGGTAGCCATGAACACTGAAGCTTTCTTT.

This chain links TRBV5-1 with TRBJ2-5, with D possibly being TRBD1 (6 bases). This CDR3 spans 14 amino acids. Germline CDR1 is SGHRS and CDR2 is YFSETQ. The V end lost 3 bases, the J end lost 2 bases, and 11 bases lay between the germline ends. For the CDR3, the DNA is TGCGCCAGCAGCTACGGGACACTACAAGAGACCCAGTACTTC. This sequence encodes CASSYGTLQETQYF. Variable domain in full (rest from reference TRBV5-1 and TRBJ2-5): KAGVTQTPRYLIKTRGQQVTLSCSPISGHRSVSWYQQTPGQGLQFLFEYFSETQRNKGNFPGRFSGRQFSNSRSEMNVSTLELGDSALYLCASSYGTLQETQYFGPGTRLLVL.